The rows below give T cell receptor beta chains drawn from one sample of a study of PD-L1 blockade in urothelial cancer. Profiled with immunoSEQ multiplex PCR; TCRdb holds only in-frame clones, not every one. This table has 130,000 or so clones, about 88% appearing once. Sequenced here: PBMCs, sampled around atezolizumab (anti-PD-L1) treatment. Source of these receptors: a man between 50 and 59 years old with urothelial cancer. CDR3s include the opening cysteine and the closing phenylalanine or tryptophan. The D gene is left open where the match is weak. Some rows have no size entry. The others give once, few or many, or a class for an expanded clone.

once,TRBV6-1,TRBJ2-7,TRBD1,TGTGCCAGCAGTGCCCGGGACAGGGGTTTGACCTACGAGCAGTACTTC,CASSARDRGLTYEQYF
-,TRBV28,TRBJ2-7,TRBD2,TGTGCCAGCAGTTTACAGAGCGGGAGGAGATACGAGCAGTACTTC,CASSLQSGRRYEQYF
-,TRBV29-1,TRBJ1-2,-,TGCAGCGTTGACTCTGCAGCTAACTATGGCTACACCTTC,CSVDSAANYGYTF
-,TRBV19,TRBJ2-1,TRBD2,TGTGCCAGTAGTATAAGGCTAGCGGGAGGAGGTGAGCAGTTCTTC,CASSIRLAGGGEQFF
-,TRBV7-3,TRBJ2-3,-,TGTGCCAGCAGCGTAACAGGGGGACTAGCAACAGATACGCAGTATTTT,CASSVTGGLATDTQYF
-,TRBV28,TRBJ2-7,TRBD1,TGTGCCAGCAGTTCCCGCGGGACAGGTATCTACGAGCAGTACTTC,CASSSRGTGIYEQYF
-,TRBV25-1,TRBJ1-2,-,TGTGCCAGCAGTGACGACACGTCCCTGGCAAACACCTTC,CASSDDTSLANTF
-,TRBV5-1,TRBJ2-7,TRBD2,TGCGCCAGCAGACTAGCGGGAGCCTACGAGCAGTACTTC,CASRLAGAYEQYF
-,TRBV19,TRBJ1-5,-,TGTGCCAGTACAGGGATGGGCAATCAGCCCCAGCATTTT,CASTGMGNQPQHF
-,TRBV28,TRBJ2-1,TRBD2,TGTGCCAGCAGGACAAGGACTAGCGGGCACAATGAGCAGTTCTTC,CASRTRTSGHNEQFF
-,TRBV5-1,TRBJ2-3,-,TGCGCCAGCAGCTTGGTAAGCACAGATACGCAGTATTTT,CASSLVSTDTQYF
-,TRBV4-2,TRBJ1-2,TRBD1,TGTGCCAGCAGCCAAATGGGACAGGGGGCTGGCTATGGCTACACCTTC,CASSQMGQGAGYGYTF
once,TRBV21-1,TRBJ2-7,-,TGTGCCAGCAGCAATGGCCCAGGGGAGCAGTACTTC,CASSNGPGEQYF
-,TRBV5-4,TRBJ2-1,TRBD2,TGTGCCAGCAGCAGTCGGAGGGTAGCGGGAGGGACCGAGCAGTTCTTC,CASSSRRVAGGTEQFF
-,TRBV18,TRBJ2-1,-,TGTGCCAGCTCACCCTATGCTTATAAACAGGGCCCGCAGTTCTTC,CASSPYAYKQGPQFF
-,TRBV28,TRBJ1-3,-,TGTGCCAGCAGTTTATATGGGGGGGACCTATATTTT,CASSLYGGDLYF
-,TRBV9,TRBJ2-2,TRBD2,TGTGCCAGCAGCTCTAGCGGGAGTTTTACCGGGGAGCTGTTTTTT,CASSSSGSFTGELFF
-,TRBV11-2,TRBJ2-1,TRBD2,TGTGCCAGCAGCTTAGTTGCGGGGGCTAGCGGGCGATCGTACAATGAGCAGTTCTTC,CASSLVAGASGRSYNEQFF
-,TRBV27,TRBJ2-1,TRBD2,TGTGCCAGCATCGGACTAGCCAAAGACTTAACCTACAATGAGCAGTTCTTC,CASIGLAKDLTYNEQFF
once,TRBV6-4,TRBJ2-5,TRBD2,TGTGCCAGCAGTGACCCCAAACCTCTAGCGGGAGAAGAGACCCAGTACTTC,CASSDPKPLAGEETQYF
-,TRBV7-8,TRBJ1-1,-,TGTGCCAGCAGCGAAGGCGGGGTTCGGATGAACACTGAAGCTTTCTTT,CASSEGGVRMNTEAFF
few,TRBV7-8,TRBJ2-7,TRBD1,TGTGCCAGCAGCTTAGGGACAGGGGGCTCCCGAAGCTACGAGCAGTACTTC,CASSLGTGGSRSYEQYF
once,TRBV30,TRBJ2-1,TRBD2,TGTGCCTGGAGTGCGGGACTAGCAAACAATGAGCAGTTCTTC,CAWSAGLANNEQFF
once,TRBV7-2,TRBJ1-2,-,TGTGCCAGCAGCTTACCCCCCAGGAATAACTATGGCTACACCTTC,CASSLPPRNNYGYTF
-,TRBV2,TRBJ1-6,-,TGTGCCAGCAGTGGTTATAGCTCCTATAATTCACCCCTCCACTTT,CASSGYSSYNSPLHF
-,TRBV7-2,TRBJ2-3,TRBD2,TGTGCCAGCAGCCGTAGCGGGAAAGTGACAGATACGCAGTATTTT,CASSRSGKVTDTQYF
-,TRBV18,TRBJ2-3,TRBD2,TGTGCCAGCTCAGCAGGACTAGCGGGAACCGCAGATACGCAGTATTTT,CASSAGLAGTADTQYF
-,TRBV5-1,TRBJ1-2,-,TGCGCCAGCAGCTTAACCGGGACAAACTATGGCTACACCTTC,CASSLTGTNYGYTF
-,TRBV28,TRBJ1-6,-,TGTGCCAGCAGTTTCGTGGCAGCGAATTCACCCCTCCACTTT,CASSFVAANSPLHF
-,TRBV6-6,TRBJ2-7,-,TGTGCCAGCACCGAAATTGGGGAGAACGAGCAGTACTTC,CASTEIGENEQYF
-,TRBV27,TRBJ2-1,TRBD2,TGTGCCAGCAGTCACGGACTAGCGGGTCTGGCGTCCTACAATGAGCAGTTCTTC,CASSHGLAGLASYNEQFF
-,TRBV5-6,TRBJ2-7,-,TGTGCCAGCAGCCCGACGGGGAGTTACGAGCAGTACTTC,CASSPTGSYEQYF
-,TRBV28,TRBJ1-4,-,TGTGCCAGCAGTTCCCAAAAGGGGCCTGGGAAAAAACTGTTTTTT,CASSSQKGPGKKLFF
-,TRBV19,TRBJ2-2,-,TGTGCCAGTCGCAGACAGGCAGGACCCACCGGGGAGCTGTTTTTT,CASRRQAGPTGELFF
-,TRBV5-1,TRBJ2-5,-,TGCGCCAGCAGCCCGGACAGCCAGACCGTCACCCAGTACTTC,CASSPDSQTVTQYF
-,TRBV19,TRBJ1-6,TRBD1,TGTGCCAGTAGGATAACAGGGGGCTCTTCACCCCTCCACTTT,CASRITGGSSPLHF
-,TRBV28,TRBJ2-7,TRBD2,TGTGCCAGCAGTTATGGACTAGCCGGCGAGCAGTACTTC,CASSYGLAGEQYF
-,TRBV11-2,TRBJ2-7,-,TGTGCCAGCAGCGGGGGGACAGAGGGGATTACGAGGCAGTACTTC,CASSGGTEGITRQYF
-,TRBV5-5,TRBJ2-7,TRBD2,TGTGCCAGCAGCTTGGAAGGACTAGCGGGAGGCTACGAGCAGTACTTC,CASSLEGLAGGYEQYF
few,TRBV27,TRBJ1-6,TRBD1,TGTGCCAGCAGCTATACGACAGGGGTACGTTCACCCCTCCACTTT,CASSYTTGVRSPLHF
-,TRBV25-1,TRBJ1-3,-,TGTGCCAGCAGCGACACTCCGAACTTTTCTTCGGGAAACACCATATATTTT,CASSDTPNFSSGNTIYF
-,TRBV5-4,TRBJ1-2,-,TGTGCCAGCAGCTTATCTCTCTCGGGCTACACCTTC,CASSLSLSGYTF
-,TRBV19,TRBJ2-3,TRBD2,TGTGCCAGTAGCCGAGGGACTAGCGGGAGCACAGATATGCAGTATTTT,CASSRGTSGSTDMQYF
-,TRBV7-3,TRBJ1-6,-,TGTGCCAGCAGCCTGGAGGGCTATAATTCACCCCTCCACTTT,CASSLEGYNSPLHF
-,TRBV28,TRBJ1-2,TRBD1,TGTGCCAGCACTACTAGGGGTAGGCCGGGACAGGGTTCTGGCTACACCTTC,CASTTRGRPGQGSGYTF
-,TRBV7-2,TRBJ2-1,-,TGTGCCAGCAGTTTGGACAATGTTGCCTACAATGAGCAGTTCTTC,CASSLDNVAYNEQFF
-,TRBV7-3,TRBJ1-1,-,TGTGCCAGCAGCCACTCGGGGGGAAGTGGTGAAGCTTTCTTT,CASSHSGGSGEAFF
-,TRBV28,TRBJ1-1,TRBD1,TGTGCCAGCAGTTTATCCACCTCAGGGGGCCTGAACACTGAAGCTTTCTTT,CASSLSTSGGLNTEAFF
-,TRBV15,TRBJ1-3,TRBD1,TGTGCCACCAGCAGAGCCCAGGGGGCGACGATTCGCGGAAACACCATATATTTT,CATSRAQGATIRGNTIYF
-,TRBV28,TRBJ2-7,-,TGTGCCAGCAGTTCCACAGCCATGCTCCACTACGAGCAGTACTTC,CASSSTAMLHYEQYF
-,TRBV27,TRBJ1-6,TRBD1,TGTGCCAGCAGCTCCGACAGGGGGCTTTTCGCCCTCCACTTT,CASSSDRGLFALHF
-,TRBV7-8,TRBJ2-3,-,TGTGCCAGCAGCGCGGAGGGACCGCTCACAGATACGCAGTATTTT,CASSAEGPLTDTQYF